The 13 T cell receptor beta chains below were found in one sample sequenced in a study of blood T cells in healthy people across ages. Using a J-beta primer mix together with a sample-barcoded 5' primer, a second PCR was run for about 6 to 12 cycles. TCRdb recomputed calls from the 5' RACE reads with MiXCR, one row per CDR3 protein. The top ten hold around 20% of the sample, which has 550,000 to 600,000 distinct CDR3 sequences, approximately 27% seen once. Sequencing was done on a sample of blood. The receptors derive from a woman in her 70s in good health.

This clonotype occurred a few times. This sequence joins TRBV6-2 or TRBV6-3 and TRBJ2-2, with 8 bases aligning to TRBD1. V lost 0 bases and J lost 7; bases outside the gene matches: 7. Germline V gene data show CDR1 as MNHEY and CDR2 as SVGEGT. The CDR3 length is 16 residues. This CDR3 reads CASSYSAGGVSGELFF. CDR3 bases: TGTGCCAGCAGTTACTCGGCAGGGGGCGTAAGCGGGGAGCTGTTTTTT.

This clonotype has just a few counts. V usage is TRBV7-2 and J usage is TRBJ2-5; 7 bases line up with TRBD2. This CDR3 has 15 residues. The trim removed 5 bases at V and 4 bases at J, leaving 10 bases unmatched. In germline, CDR1 is SGHTA, CDR2 FQGNSA. CDR3 DNA: TGTGCCAGCAGCGTGGGGGGACTACCAGGAGAGACCCAGTACTTC. Translated, it gives CASSVGGLPGETQYF.

J is TRBJ2-7 and V is TRBV7-2; D call uncertain. CDR3 length: 14 residues. Looked up from germline, CDR1 is SGHTA and CDR2 is FQGNSA. V lost 4 bases to trimming and J lost 6 bases, with 16 bases between them. CDR3 region: CASSSSPQKGEQYF. As DNA, the CDR3 is TGTGCCAGCAGCTCAAGCCCGCAAAAGGGCGAGCAGTACTTC.

This rearrangement joins TRBV7-2 to TRBJ1-4, with D tentatively TRBD1 (5 bases). The ends were cut back, 5 bases at V and 13 bases at J, with 17 bases in the middle. The CDR3 is 13 residues long. CDR1 is SGHTA and CDR2 is FQGNSA in the germline V gene. The CDR3 spells CASSQGPGGLLFF. In nucleotides, the CDR3 is TGTGCCAGCAGCCAAGGCCCGGGGGGGTTACTGTTTTTT.

This sequence joins TRBV29-1 and TRBJ1-1; no clear D gene. CDR3 length: 11 residues. V gave up 3 bases and J gave up 6 bases, with 8 bases separating them. Germline-derived CDR1 and CDR2 are SQVTM and ANQGSEA. As DNA, the CDR3 is TGCAGCGTTGAGTTGCTCGCTGAAGCTTTCTTT. It is translated as CSVELLAEAFF.

This chain connects TRBV29-1 to TRBJ1-2; TRBD1 aligns across 10 bases. The V segment lost 7 bases and the J segment 7 bases; nucleotides outside the gene matches: 3. The CDR3 has 11 residues. Looked up from germline, CDR1 is SQVTM and CDR2 is ANQGSEA. CDR3 residues: CSGQGASGYTF. The CDR3 DNA is TGCAGCGGACAGGGGGCTTCTGGCTACACCTTC.

This clonotype was counted a few times. The V gene is TRBV12-3 or TRBV12-4, the J gene TRBJ2-5; D possibly corresponds to TRBD1 (6 bases). The J call may be in error: the DNA end matches TRBJ2-1 better. The CDR3 runs 15 residues. DNA for the CDR3: TGTGCCAGCAGTTTAGCGGGGGCCATTTCTGGTGAGCAGTTCTTC. This translates into CASSLAGAISGEQFF.

This clonotype came up a few times. This chain uses TRBV5-1 with TRBJ2-1; TRBD1 or TRBD2 may be the D gene (6 bases each). The CDR3 is made up of 16 amino acids. With 0 bases removed from V and 1 base from J, the gap between germline ends came to 11 bases. The V gene's germline CDR1 is SGHRS and CDR2 YFSETQ. The CDR3 sequence is CASSLEKGGSYNEQFF. CDR3 bases: TGCGCCAGCAGCTTGGAGAAAGGGGGGTCCTACAATGAGCAGTTCTTC.

This clonotype was observed a handful of times. The V and J genes are TRBV5-1 and TRBJ1-2; 8 bases are a match to TRBD1. The germline V gene has CDR1 SGHRS and CDR2 YFSETQ. J lost 2 bases, V lost 5 bases, and 2 bases had no gene match. This CDR3 spans 13 amino acids. In nucleotides, the CDR3 is TGCGCCAGCAGACAGGGGGTAAACTATGGCTACACCTTC. Translated, it gives CASRQGVNYGYTF.

This chain connects TRBV12-3 or TRBV12-4 to TRBJ2-6; no definite D call. With 3 bases removed from V and 4 bases from J, the gap between germline ends came to 10 bases. This CDR3 has 15 residues. CDR3 nucleotide sequence: TGTGCCAGCAGTTTTGGAACTAAAGGGGCCAACGTCCTGACTTTC. It is translated as CASSFGTKGANVLTF.

The V gene is TRBV7-2, the J gene TRBJ2-3; D is unclear. With 2 bases removed from V and 6 bases from J, the gap between germline ends came to 6 bases. Germline V lookup: CDR1 SGHTA, CDR2 FQGNSA. The CDR3 consists of 12 residues. CDR3 DNA sequence: TGTGCCAGCAGCTTATCCGGGGATACGCAGTATTTT. As protein: CASSLSGDTQYF.

The genes are TRBV7-2 and TRBJ1-1; D not certain. The CDR3 length is 12 residues. Germline V CDR1 and CDR2: SGHTA, FQGNSA. Trimming left V 3 bases short and J 5 bases short, with 7 bases between. The CDR3 nucleotides read TGTGCCAGCAGCTTTAGCGAAACTGAAGCTTTCTTT. Protein: CASSFSETEAFF.

Only a few counts were recorded for this clonotype. Sequence at one end of the junction differs from germline and may be a read error. The chain has TRBV6-2 or TRBV6-3 and TRBJ2-7, with 7 positions matching TRBD2. This CDR3 region has 14 residues. Germline CDR1 MNHEY, CDR2 SVGEGT. CDR3 sequence (DNA): TGTGCCAGCAGGGCCAGCGGGGCCTCCTACGGGCAGTACTTC. It specifies CASRASGASYGQYF.